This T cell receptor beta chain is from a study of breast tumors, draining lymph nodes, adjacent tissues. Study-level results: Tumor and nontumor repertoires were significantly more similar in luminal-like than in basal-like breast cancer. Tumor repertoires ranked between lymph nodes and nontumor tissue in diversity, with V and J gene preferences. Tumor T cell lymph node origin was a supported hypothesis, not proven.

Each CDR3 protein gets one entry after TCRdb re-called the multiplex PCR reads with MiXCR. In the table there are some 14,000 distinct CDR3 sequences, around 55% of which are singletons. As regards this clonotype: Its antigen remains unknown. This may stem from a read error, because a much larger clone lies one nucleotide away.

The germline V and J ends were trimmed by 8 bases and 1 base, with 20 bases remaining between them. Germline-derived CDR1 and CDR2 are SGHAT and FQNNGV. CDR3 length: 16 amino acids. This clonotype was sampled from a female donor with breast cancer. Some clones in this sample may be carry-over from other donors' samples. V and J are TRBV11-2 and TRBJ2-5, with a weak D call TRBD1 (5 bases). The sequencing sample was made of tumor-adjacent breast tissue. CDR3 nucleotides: TGTGCCAGCGGCCGAAGTAGGGGAACTGGCCAAGAGACCCAGTACTTC. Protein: CASGRSRGTGQETQYF.